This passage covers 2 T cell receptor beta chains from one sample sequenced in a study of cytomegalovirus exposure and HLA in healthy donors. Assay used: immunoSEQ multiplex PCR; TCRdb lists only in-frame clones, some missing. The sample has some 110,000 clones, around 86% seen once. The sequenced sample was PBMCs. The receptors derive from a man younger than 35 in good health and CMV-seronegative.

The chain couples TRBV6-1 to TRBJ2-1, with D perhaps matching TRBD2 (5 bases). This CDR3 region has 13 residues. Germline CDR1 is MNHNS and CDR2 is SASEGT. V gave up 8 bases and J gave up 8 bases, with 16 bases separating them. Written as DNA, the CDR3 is TGTGCCAGCCGGGGTGGGATATCGGATGAGCAGTTCTTC. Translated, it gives CASRGGISDEQFF.

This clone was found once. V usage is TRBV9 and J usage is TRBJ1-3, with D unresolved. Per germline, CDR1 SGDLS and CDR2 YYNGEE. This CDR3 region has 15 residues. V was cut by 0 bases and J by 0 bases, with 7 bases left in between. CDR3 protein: CASSVGVGSGNTIYF. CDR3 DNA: TGTGCCAGCAGCGTAGGTGTCGGCTCTGGAAACACCATATATTTT.